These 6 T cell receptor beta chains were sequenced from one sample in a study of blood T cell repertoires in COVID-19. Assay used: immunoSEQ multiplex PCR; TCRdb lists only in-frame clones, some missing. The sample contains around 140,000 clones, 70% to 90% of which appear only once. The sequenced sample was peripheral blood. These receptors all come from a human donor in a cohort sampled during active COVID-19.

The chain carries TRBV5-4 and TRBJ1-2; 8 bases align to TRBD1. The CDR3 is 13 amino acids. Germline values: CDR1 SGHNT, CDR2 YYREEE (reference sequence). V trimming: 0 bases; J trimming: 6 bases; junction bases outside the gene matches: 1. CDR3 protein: CASSLAGGDGYTF. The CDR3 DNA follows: TGTGCCAGCAGCTTGGCAGGGGGCGATGGCTACACCTTC.

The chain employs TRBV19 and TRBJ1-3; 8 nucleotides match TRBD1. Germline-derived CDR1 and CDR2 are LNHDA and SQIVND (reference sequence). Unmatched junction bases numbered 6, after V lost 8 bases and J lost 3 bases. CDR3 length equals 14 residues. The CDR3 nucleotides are TGTGCCAGTTGTACAGGACAGGGTGGAAACACCATATATTTT. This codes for CASCTGQGGNTIYF.

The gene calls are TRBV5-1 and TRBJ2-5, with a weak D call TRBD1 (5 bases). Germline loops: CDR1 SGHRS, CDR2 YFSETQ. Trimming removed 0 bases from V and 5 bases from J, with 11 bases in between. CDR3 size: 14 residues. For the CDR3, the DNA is TGCGCCAGCAGCTTGGGTCAGGGTTCGGAGACCCAGTACTTC. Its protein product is CASSLGQGSETQYF.

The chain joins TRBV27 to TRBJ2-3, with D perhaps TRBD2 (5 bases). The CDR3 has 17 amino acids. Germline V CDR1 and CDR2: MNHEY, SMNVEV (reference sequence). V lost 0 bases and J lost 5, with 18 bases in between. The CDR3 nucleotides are TGTGCCAGCAGTTTATCCTCCCTGGACCTGGAGGAAGATACGCAGTATTTT. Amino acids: CASSLSSLDLEEDTQYF.

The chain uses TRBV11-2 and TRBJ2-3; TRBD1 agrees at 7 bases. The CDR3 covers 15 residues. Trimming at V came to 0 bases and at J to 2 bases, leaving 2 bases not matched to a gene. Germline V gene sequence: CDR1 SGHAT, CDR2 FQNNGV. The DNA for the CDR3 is TGTGCCAGCAGCTTAGATGGGACAGTCACAGATACGCAGTATTTT. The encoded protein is CASSLDGTVTDTQYF.

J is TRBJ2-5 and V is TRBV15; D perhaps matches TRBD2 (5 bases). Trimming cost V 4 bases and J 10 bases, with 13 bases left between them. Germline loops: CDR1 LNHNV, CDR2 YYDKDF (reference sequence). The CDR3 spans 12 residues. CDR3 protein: CATSTGSFNQYF. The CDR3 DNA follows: TGTGCCACCAGCACGGGGAGCTTCAACCAGTACTTC.